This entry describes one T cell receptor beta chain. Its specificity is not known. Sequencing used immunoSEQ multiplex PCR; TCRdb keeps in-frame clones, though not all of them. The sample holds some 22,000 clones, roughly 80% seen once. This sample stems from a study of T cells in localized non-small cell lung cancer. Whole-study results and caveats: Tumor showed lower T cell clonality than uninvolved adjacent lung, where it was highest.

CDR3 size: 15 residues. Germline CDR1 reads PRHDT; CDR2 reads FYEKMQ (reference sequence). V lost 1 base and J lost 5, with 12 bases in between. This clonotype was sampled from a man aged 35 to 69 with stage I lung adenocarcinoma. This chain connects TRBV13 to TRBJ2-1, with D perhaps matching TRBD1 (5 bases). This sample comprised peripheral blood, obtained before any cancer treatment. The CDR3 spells CASSLEGWGHNEQFF. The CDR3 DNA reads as TGTGCCAGCAGCTTAGAGGGGTGGGGCCACAATGAGCAGTTCTTC. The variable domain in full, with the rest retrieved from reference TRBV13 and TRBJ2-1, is AAGVIQSPRHLIKEKRETATLKCYPIPRHDTVYWYQQGPGQDPQFLISFYEKMQSDKGSIPDRFSAQQFSDYHSELNMSSLELGDSALYFCASSLEGWGHNEQFFGPGTRLTVL.